Each of the 15 T cell receptor beta chains below was sequenced from the same sample in a study of graft-versus-host responses after intestinal transplantation. TCRdb's table, derived via immunoSEQ multiplex PCR, lists solely in-frame clones and lacks some. The data contain more than 100,000 clones, 85% to 95% of them singletons. No antigen has been assigned to these receptors. The sample consisted of unstimulated CD4+ T cells sorted from spleen or lymph node cells, taken before intestinal transplant. The receptors were gathered from a human donor who received an intestinal transplant.

The chain uses TRBV28 and TRBJ2-1; 13 bases align to TRBD2. This CDR3 has 17 residues. Germline values: CDR1 MDHEN, CDR2 SYDVKM. Trimming cost V 3 bases and J 8 bases; bases outside gene matches: 10. In DNA form, the CDR3 reads TGTGCCAGCAGTTTGGGGGATGGACTAGCGGGAGACTATGAGCAGTTCTTC. Translating it yields CASSLGDGLAGDYEQFF.

The chain employs TRBV5-1 and TRBJ2-2; the D gene could be TRBD1 or TRBD2 (7 bases each). This CDR3 spans 15 amino acids. Germline assignment: CDR1 SGHRS and CDR2 YFSETQ. The V end was cut by 1 base, the J end by 5 bases, with 12 bases between. The CDR3 region is CASSLLQGGTGELFF. CDR3 nucleotides: TGCGCCAGCAGCTTGCTCCAGGGGGGGACCGGGGAGCTGTTTTTT.

This chain uses TRBV15 with TRBJ1-2, with a tentative D call TRBD1 (6 bases). The V and J ends lost 0 bases and 3 bases respectively, with 17 bases between them. CDR3 length: 17 amino acids. Germline V gene lookup returns CDR1 LNHNV and CDR2 YYDKDF (reference sequence). CDR3 coding DNA: TGTGCCACCAGCAGAGATTGGGCCCGGGGGGGCCACTATGGCTACACCTTC. Encoded protein: CATSRDWARGGHYGYTF.

This clone was counted a single time. The chain is built from TRBV6-1 and TRBJ1-2, with 12 nucleotides matching TRBD1. V shed 7 bases and J 5 bases; nucleotides not matched to a gene: 5. Germline lookup yields CDR1 MNHNS and CDR2 SASEGT. This CDR3 contains 14 residues. CDR3 DNA sequence: TGTGCCAGCAAGGGACAGGGGGCAGGTTATGGCTACACCTTC. Its translation is CASKGQGAGYGYTF.

The chain uses TRBV29-1 and TRBJ2-5; D may match TRBD1 or TRBD2 (5 bases each). Germline V lookup: CDR1 SQVTM, CDR2 ANQGSEA. The V end was cut by 7 bases, the J end by 7 bases, with 19 bases between. CDR3 length equals 13 residues. The CDR3: CSGVESGLGTQYF. The CDR3 nucleotides read TGCAGCGGGGTCGAGTCGGGGCTGGGGACCCAGTACTTC.

V is TRBV6-5 and J is TRBJ2-4, with 7 nucleotides matching TRBD2. V dropped 4 bases and J dropped 6; count of bases not matched to a gene: 9. The CDR3 loop spans 15 amino acids. CDR1 and CDR2 (germline): MNHEY, SVGAGI. CDR3 bases: TGTGCCAGCAGTTCTCCGGGGCGGGAGACAAACATTCAGTACTTC. Its translation: CASSSPGRETNIQYF.

V usage is TRBV15 and J usage is TRBJ2-6; 8 nucleotides align to TRBD2. CDR1 LNHNV and CDR2 YYDKDF come from the germline V gene (reference sequence). This CDR3 has 18 amino acids. V trimming: 0 bases; J trimming: 2 bases; junction bases outside the gene matches: 6. CDR3 coding DNA: TGTGCCACCAGCAGAGATAACCTCGGGGGGGCTGGGGCCAACGTCCTGACTTTC. This translates into CATSRDNLGGAGANVLTF. Drawing the rest from reference TRBV15 and TRBJ2-6, the complete variable domain is DAMVIQNPRYQVTQFGKPVTLSCSQTLNHNVMYWYQQKSSQAPKLLFHYYDKDFNNEADTPDNFQSRRPNTSFCFLDIRSPGLGDTAMYLCATSRDNLGGAGANVLTFGAGSRLTVL.

This chain joins TRBV10-3 and TRBJ2-5, with TRBD1 matching 10 bases. CDR1 ENHRY and CDR2 SYGVKD come from the germline V gene. With 6 bases clipped from V and 9 bases from J, the junction kept 10 bases outside the gene matches. This CDR3 has 14 amino acids. This CDR3 is CAIREPGTGAPQYF. The CDR3 DNA sequence: TGTGCCATCAGGGAACCCGGGACAGGGGCCCCCCAGTACTTC.

This clone appeared a single time. The gene calls are TRBV30 and TRBJ2-7; TRBD1 or TRBD2 may be the D gene (5 bases each). The CDR3 length is 12 residues. The germline V gene encodes CDR1 GTSNPN and CDR2 SVGIG (reference sequence). V was pared by 2 bases and J by 3 bases, with 8 bases between. The DNA for the CDR3 is TGTGCCTGGAGTTGGGGACGCTACGAGCAGTACTTC. This gives the protein CAWSWGRYEQYF.

V gene TRBV6-6 combines with J gene TRBJ2-7, with 7 bases lining up with TRBD2. Trimming took 5 bases from V and 4 from J; bases not matched to a gene: 2. This CDR3 region has 12 residues. In germline, CDR1 is MNHNY, CDR2 SVGAGI (reference sequence). CDR3: CASSTGGYEQYF. The DNA of the CDR3 is TGTGCCAGCAGTACGGGAGGTTACGAGCAGTACTTC.

This clone was observed a single time. The chain recombines TRBV19 with TRBJ1-1; the D is unclear. Per the germline V gene, CDR1 is LNHDA and CDR2 is SQIVND (reference sequence). The CDR3 sequence is 13 residues long. The V end lost 4 bases, the J end lost 0 bases, and 6 bases lay between the germline ends. Here the CDR3 reads CASSKRVNTEAFF. For the CDR3, the DNA is TGTGCCAGTAGTAAAAGGGTGAACACTGAAGCTTTCTTT. The whole variable domain, filled in from reference TRBV19 and TRBJ1-1, reads DGGITQSPKYLFRKEGQNVTLSCEQNLNHDAMYWYRQDPGQGLRLIYYSQIVNDFQKGDIAEGYSVSREKKESFPLTVTSAQKNPTAFYLCASSKRVNTEAFFGQGTRLTVV.

The sample holds one count of this clone. The V gene is TRBV5-1, the J gene TRBJ2-2, with unresolved D. Germline lookup yields CDR1 SGHRS and CDR2 YFSETQ. The CDR3 has 12 amino acids. Trimming took 6 bases from V and 1 from J, leaving 4 bases between them. CDR3 in DNA: TGCGCCAGCACCAGGAACACCGGGGAGCTGTTTTTT. Amino acids: CASTRNTGELFF.

This clone was seen a handful of times. The gene calls are TRBV6-6 and TRBJ2-7; D tentatively fits TRBD1 or TRBD2 (6 bases each). The CDR3 consists of 14 residues. The V gene's germline CDR1 is MNHNY and CDR2 SVGAGI (reference sequence). V was shortened by 0 bases and J by 2 bases, with 8 bases between the two germline ends. Here the CDR3 reads CASSYSRGAYEQYF. The CDR3 bases are TGTGCCAGCAGTTACTCGAGGGGGGCCTACGAGCAGTACTTC.

V is TRBV18 and J is TRBJ1-2, with a weak D call TRBD1 (5 bases). CDR1 KGHSH and CDR2 LQKENI come from the germline V gene. The CDR3 spans 16 residues. Trimming took 1 base from V and 2 from J, leaving 14 bases between them. This chain's CDR3 is CASSPQMNQGNYGYTF. As DNA, the CDR3 is TGTGCCAGCTCACCACAGATGAACCAGGGAAACTATGGCTACACCTTC.

This clone was detected once. This chain connects TRBV7-9 to TRBJ2-2, with TRBD1 matching 10 bases. The germline CDR1 and CDR2 sequences are SEHNR and FQNEAQ (reference sequence). The CDR3 has 14 amino acids. V gave up 6 bases and J gave up 8 bases; unmatched junction bases: 6. As DNA, the CDR3 is TGTGCCAGCAGTTCGACAGGGGGCCCTGGGGAGCTGTTTTTT. It specifies CASSSTGGPGELFF.